These T cell receptor delta chains were read from a single sample in a study of fetal and pediatric gammadelta thymocytes. TCRdb fed the reads into CATT to redo clone calling. Altogether 550 to 750 delta-chain clones are present, about 18% being singletons, with the ten largest covering 20% to 25%. Sequenced sample: Vgamma9Vdelta2 gamma-delta T cells from the thymus. The source of these receptors is a human fetus. The CDR3 runs from the conserved cysteine through the conserved F or W. D genes are given only for firm matches. Clone sizes are shown as how often the clone was seen (once, few, many) or a class if it is expanded.

clone_size,d_call,j_call,cdr3_length,v_call,cdr3_aa,cdr3_nt
large,TRDD3,TRDJ3,16,TRDV2,CACDNGGYWDTRQMFF,TGTGCCTGTGACAATGGGGGATACTGGGACACCCGACAGATGTTTTTC